These T cell receptor beta chains were read from a single sample in a study of T cell responses to AZD1222 COVID-19 vaccine. Assay: immunoSEQ multiplex PCR; the TCRdb copy retains only in-frame clones and omits some. The table lists some 130,000 clones, about 93% of them singletons. Sequences were derived from peripheral blood, sampled 28 days after the second AZD1222 dose. Receptors were obtained from an adult who received the AZD1222 COVID-19 vaccine. The CDR3 runs from the conserved cysteine through the conserved F or W. Each record gives: clone size, V gene, D gene, J gene, CDR3 DNA, CDR3 protein. A D gene is named only where the DNA matches it firmly. Size is omitted from some rows. Given values are once, few, many or a class for expanded clones.

>NA|TRBV27|NA|TRBJ1-2
TGTGCCAGCACCCTACTCCCCGTCGAATCGTATGGCTACACCTTC
CASTLLPVESYGYTF
>NA|TRBV9|NA|TRBJ2-1
TGTGCCAGCAGCGTAAATGGTGAGCAGTTCTTC
CASSVNGEQFF
>NA|TRBV4-1|NA|TRBJ1-5
TGCGCCAGCAGCCAGGGGATTAGCAATCAGCCCCAGCATTTT
CASSQGISNQPQHF
>NA|TRBV2|NA|TRBJ1-5
TGTGCCAGCAGTGATTTTAGAGGACAGAGTAGCAATCAGCCCCAGCATTTT
CASSDFRGQSSNQPQHF
>NA|TRBV28|TRBD2|TRBJ2-3
TGTGCCAGCAGTTTTGTTCTTCCAGCGGGGGGGTTTAGAGATACGCAGTATTTT
CASSFVLPAGGFRDTQYF
>NA|TRBV4-3|TRBD1|TRBJ1-2
TGCGCCAGCAGCCGCCAAAGGGGACAGGGCTATGGCTACACCTTC
CASSRQRGQGYGYTF
>NA|TRBV7-9|TRBD1|TRBJ2-5
TGTGCCAGCAGTCAAAGGACAGGGGGCGAAGAGACCCAGTACTTC
CASSQRTGGEETQYF
>NA|TRBV3-1/TRBV3-2|NA|TRBJ1-1
TGTGCCAGCAGCCAAGCGGGGGTGGGGACTGAAGCTTTCTTT
CASSQAGVGTEAFF
>once|TRBV5-1|TRBD1|TRBJ1-3
TGCGCCAGCAGCTTGCGACAGGGTGGAAACACCATATATTTT
CASSLRQGGNTIYF
>NA|TRBV6-5|NA|TRBJ1-1
TGTGCCAGCAGAGAGGGGTTTATGAACACTGAAGCTTTCTTT
CASREGFMNTEAFF
>NA|TRBV7-3|NA|TRBJ1-1
TGTGCCAGCAGCTTAAGCCTGAACACTGAAGCTTTCTTT
CASSLSLNTEAFF
>NA|TRBV2|NA|TRBJ1-2
TGTGCCAGCAGCGTTACAGGGAGGGATGGCTACACCTTC
CASSVTGRDGYTF
>NA|TRBV18|NA|TRBJ1-1
TGTGCTACGGGAAGAGCGAACACTGAAGCTTTCTTT
CATGRANTEAFF
>NA|TRBV19|NA|TRBJ2-4
TGTGCCAGTAGTACACAGGGTGTGGGGAACATTCAGTACTTC
CASSTQGVGNIQYF
>NA|TRBV2|TRBD1|TRBJ1-1
TGTGCCAGCAGTATATACAGGGGGCTAAGGACCACTGAAGCTTTCTTT
CASSIYRGLRTTEAFF
>NA|TRBV6-6|NA|TRBJ2-3
TGTGCCAGCAGGTGGGGGGGCCAGGCAGATACGCAGTATTTT
CASRWGGQADTQYF
>NA|TRBV6-6|NA|TRBJ1-4
TGTGCCAGCAGTTCGAGACATGAAAAACTGTTTTTT
CASSSRHEKLFF
>NA|TRBV7-2|TRBD2|TRBJ2-1
TGTGCCAGCAGCTTAAGTAGCGGGGAATACAATGAGCAGTTCTTC
CASSLSSGEYNEQFF
>NA|TRBV6-5|NA|TRBJ1-2
TGTGCCAGCTCCCCCTCGTTGTCCGGCTATGGCTACACCTTC
CASSPSLSGYGYTF
>NA|TRBV7-9|TRBD1|TRBJ2-3
TGTGCCAGCAGCTTATTCGGACAGGGGTCTCATACGCAGTATTTT
CASSLFGQGSHTQYF
>NA|TRBV21-1|NA|TRBJ2-2
TGTGCCAGCAGCAAAGTTGTCCCCCGCGACACCGGGGAGCTGTTTTTT
CASSKVVPRDTGELFF
>NA|TRBV7-9|TRBD1|TRBJ1-3
TGTGCCAGCAGCCCCAGACAGGGTAATGTGCTATCGGGAAACACCATATATTTT
CASSPRQGNVLSGNTIYF
>NA|TRBV6-5|TRBD1|TRBJ1-5
TGTGCCAGCAGACAGGGGGCTGGTCAGCCCCAGCATTTT
CASRQGAGQPQHF
>NA|TRBV7-9|TRBD1|TRBJ2-2
TGTGCCAGCAGCCGCCGGCCGGGACAGGGGAAAACGAACACCGGGGAGCTGTTTTTT
CASSRRPGQGKTNTGELFF
>NA|TRBV12-5|TRBD1|TRBJ1-5
TGTGCTAGTGATAAAACAGGGGATCAGCCCCAGCATTTT
CASDKTGDQPQHF
>NA|TRBV4-2|NA|TRBJ1-4
TGTGCCAGCAGCCAAGGATCGGGGCAGGGGCGAGGTGAAAAACTGTTTTTT
CASSQGSGQGRGEKLFF
>NA|TRBV2|NA|TRBJ1-2
TGTGCCAGCAGACGGACGTTTACAGATGGCTACACCTTC
CASRRTFTDGYTF
>NA|TRBV5-4|NA|TRBJ1-6
TGTGCCAGCAGCTCAGAAAATCTAGGATATAATTCACCCCTCCACTTT
CASSSENLGYNSPLHF
>NA|TRBV9|TRBD1|TRBJ2-5
TGTGCCAGCAGCGTAGCTGGCAGGGGGCAAGAGACCCAGTACTTC
CASSVAGRGQETQYF
>NA|TRBV2|TRBD1|TRBJ2-6
TGTGCCAAGACGTCGGGACAGAGGCTCTCTGGGGCCAACGTCCTGACTTTC
CAKTSGQRLSGANVLTF
>NA|TRBV7-2|NA|TRBJ1-2
TGTGCCAGCAGCTTAGTTGGGGGCGCAGCAAACTATGGCTACACCTTC
CASSLVGGAANYGYTF
>NA|TRBV7-2|NA|TRBJ2-3
TGTGCCAGCAGCTTATCAGGGGTGGGCACAGATACGCAGTATTTT
CASSLSGVGTDTQYF
>NA|TRBV9|TRBD1|TRBJ1-4
TGTGCCAGCAGCGAAACAGGGGGCCGACTAACTGAAAAACTGTTTTTT
CASSETGGRLTEKLFF
>NA|TRBV9|TRBD1|TRBJ1-2
TGTGCCAGCAGCGTCTCAGGGGGCGGTGGCTACACCTTC
CASSVSGGGGYTF
>NA|TRBV27|TRBD1|TRBJ1-4
TGTGCCAGCAGTGAGAGGACAGGGTTAAATGAAAAACTGTTTTTT
CASSERTGLNEKLFF
>NA|TRBV11-2|TRBD2|TRBJ2-5
TGTGCCAGCAGCTTTGCGGGGGAAGAGACCCAGTACTTC
CASSFAGEETQYF
>NA|TRBV2|NA|TRBJ1-1
TGTGCCAGCCGGGGCAGGGGTCACATGAACACTGAAGCTTTCTTT
CASRGRGHMNTEAFF
>NA|TRBV10-3|NA|TRBJ1-1
TGTGCCATCAGTGAACGGGGTCCGGACACTGAAGCTTTCTTT
CAISERGPDTEAFF
>NA|TRBV19|TRBD1|TRBJ1-6
TGTGCCACCACGGACAGGGAGATTAATAATTCACCCCTCCACTTT
CATTDREINNSPLHF
>NA|TRBV7-9|NA|TRBJ1-1
TGTGCCAGCTCCCCCGGCTGGGGGGCTGAAGCTTTCTTT
CASSPGWGAEAFF
>NA|TRBV6-1|TRBD2|TRBJ2-2
TGTGCCAGCAGTGAAAGGATCGCGGGGGTGTCCGGGGAGCTGTTTTTT
CASSERIAGVSGELFF
>NA|TRBV2|TRBD1|TRBJ1-1
TGTGCCAGCGATACAGGGGGGGTGCCTGAAGCTTTCTTT
CASDTGGVPEAFF
>NA|TRBV30|NA|TRBJ1-5
TGTGCCTGGAGTGTATCCGGGTTTGGTCAGCCCCAGCATTTT
CAWSVSGFGQPQHF
>NA|TRBV11-3|NA|TRBJ1-1
TGTGCCAGCAGCTGGGGGAACACTGAAGCTTTCTTT
CASSWGNTEAFF
>NA|TRBV27|NA|TRBJ2-3
TGTGCCAGCACCCAAGGTCCGGCAGCTGACTTAGATACGCAGTATTTT
CASTQGPAADLDTQYF
>once|TRBV9|TRBD1|TRBJ1-6
TGTGCCAGCAGCGTAGAAGGACAGGGGCCATCACCCCTCCACTTT
CASSVEGQGPSPLHF
>NA|TRBV7-9|NA|TRBJ1-3
TGTGCCAGCAGCCACCCCCCCCAGGGTGTCTCTGGAAACACCATATATTTT
CASSHPPQGVSGNTIYF
>NA|TRBV4-1|NA|TRBJ2-2
TGCGCCAGCAGCCAAGGTCAGTTAGCCGGGGAGCTGTTTTTT
CASSQGQLAGELFF
>once|TRBV6-2/TRBV6-3|TRBD1|TRBJ1-5
TGTGCCAGCAGTACCGGACAGGTTTACAATCAGCCCCAGCATTTT
CASSTGQVYNQPQHF
>NA|TRBV4-1|TRBD2|TRBJ2-1
TGCGCCAGCACTTTGGCGGGGGGCTTTTACAATGAGCAGTTCTTC
CASTLAGGFYNEQFF
>once|TRBV5-1|TRBD2|TRBJ2-3
TGCGCCAGCAGCTTACGTGGGCTAGCGGGAAGCACAGATACGCAGTATTTT
CASSLRGLAGSTDTQYF
>NA|TRBV9|NA|TRBJ2-1
TGTGCCAGCAGCGTAGATGGTGAGCAGTTCTTC
CASSVDGEQFF
>NA|TRBV6-1|TRBD1|TRBJ1-6
TGTGCCAGCAGTGAAACCGGGACAGGAGGTTCACCCCTCCACTTT
CASSETGTGGSPLHF
>once|TRBV2|NA|TRBJ1-2
TGTGCCAGCAGTGAGCGGACGGTGTATGGCTACACCTTC
CASSERTVYGYTF
>once|TRBV5-4|NA|TRBJ1-1
TGTGCCAGCAGCTTGGGGGGGAACACTGAAGCTTTCTTT
CASSLGGNTEAFF